These 9 T cell receptor beta chains came from one sample sequenced in a study of OX40 agonist ivuxolimab in advanced cancers. Libraries were prepared by immunoSEQ multiplex PCR; TCRdb keeps only in-frame clonotypes and omits some of them. The top ten hold more than 20% of the sample, which has around 63,000 clones, 80% to 95% seen once. Specimen: CD4+ or CD8+ T cells sorted from blood, collected in a trial of the OX40 agonist ivuxolimab. The origin of the receptors is an adult with an advanced solid tumor such as melanoma, head and neck, liver or kidney cancer.

The J gene is TRBJ2-7, the V gene TRBV27; 9 nucleotides agree with TRBD2. This CDR3 contains 15 residues. With V trimmed by 5 bases and J by 6 bases, 11 bases remained unmatched. CDR1 MNHEY and CDR2 SMNVEV come from the germline V gene (reference sequence). CDR3: CASSPLASGMGEQYF. The CDR3 DNA is TGTGCCAGCAGTCCCCTGGCTAGCGGGATGGGCGAGCAGTACTTC.

The chain is built from TRBV15 and TRBJ2-3; 9 nucleotides match TRBD2. This CDR3 is 17 amino acids long. Unmatched junction bases numbered 9, after V lost 0 bases and J lost 5 bases. From germline, CDR1 is LNHNV and CDR2 YYDKDF (reference sequence). CDR3 sequence: CATSREVVAGVVDTQYF. The CDR3 DNA is TGTGCCACCAGCAGAGAGGTCGTAGCGGGAGTAGTAGATACGCAGTATTTT.

CDR3 DNA sequence: TGTGCCAGCACCTCCGGCCTTAATGAAAAACTGTTTTTT. It specifies CASTSGLNEKLFF. The chain combines TRBV7-9 with TRBJ1-4; D remains ambiguous. CDR3 length: 13 amino acids. Germline-derived CDR1 and CDR2 are SEHNR and FQNEAQ (reference sequence). V gave up 7 bases and J gave up 4 bases, with 10 bases separating them.

This chain connects TRBV11-2 to TRBJ2-1; D perhaps matches TRBD1 (6 bases). CDR1 is SGHAT, CDR2 FQNNGV, per germline. This CDR3 region has 14 residues. Deletions cut 5 bases from V and 2 bases from J, with 10 bases between. CDR3 sequence reads: CASSHGGAYNEQFF. Written as DNA, the CDR3 is TGTGCCAGCAGCCATGGGGGCGCCTACAATGAGCAGTTCTTC.

This chain links TRBV7-9 with TRBJ2-7; D is unresolved. The CDR3 extends over 12 amino acids. Germline V gene lookup returns CDR1 SEHNR and CDR2 FQNEAQ (reference sequence). V was clipped by 1 base and J by 4 bases, with 5 bases between them. The CDR3 bases are TGTGCCAGCAGCTTAGAACAGTACGAGCAGTACTTC. This codes for CASSLEQYEQYF.

This clone was counted at least ten times. The chain recombines TRBV19 with TRBJ1-1, with D unclear. Between the trimmed V and J ends, which lost 1 base and 0 bases, there was a span of 6 bases. Germline-derived CDR1 and CDR2 are LNHDA and SQIVND (reference sequence). The CDR3 is 14 residues long. The CDR3 region is CASSIGQMNTEAFF. Written as DNA, the CDR3 is TGTGCCAGTAGTATAGGGCAGATGAACACTGAAGCTTTCTTT.

The V and J genes are TRBV9 and TRBJ2-2; D may be TRBD1 (5 bases). The V end was cut by 3 bases, the J end by 8 bases, with 8 bases between. This CDR3 comprises 12 residues. Germline values: CDR1 SGDLS, CDR2 YYNGEE. CDR3 bases: TGTGCCAGCAGCGGCGACAGTGGGGAGCTGTTTTTT. This codes for CASSGDSGELFF.

This sequence joins TRBV9 and TRBJ2-1; no clear D. Germline CDR1 is SGDLS and CDR2 is YYNGEE. Deletions cut 2 bases from V and 5 bases from J, with 8 bases between. The CDR3 covers 13 residues. In DNA, the CDR3 is TGTGCCAGCAGCGTGTATGGGGACAATGAGCAGTTCTTC. Encoded protein: CASSVYGDNEQFF.

The chain joins TRBV11-1 to TRBJ2-3; the D is unclear. CDR1 and CDR2 from the germline V gene are SGHAT and FQDESV (reference sequence). V lost 3 bases and J lost 6, with 7 bases in between. This CDR3 has 12 residues. The CDR3 DNA is TGTGCCAGCAGCTTGACCGGGGATACGCAGTATTTT. Translated: CASSLTGDTQYF.